The rows below give T cell receptor beta chains drawn from one sample of a study of T-cell memory formation after mild COVID-19. MiXCR, run by TCRdb on the 5' RACE reads, gives a single entry per CDR3 protein. The table shows 470,000 or so distinct CDR3 sequences, with approximately 20% occurring only once. The sample taken for sequencing was PBMCs or a T cell subset sorted from them (not recorded which). These receptors all stem from an adult woman who had mild COVID-19 (a few samples of this study predate the infection). Cell type and time point are not known. Both conserved end residues are part of each CDR3. D genes are given only for firm matches. Rows give clone size only sometimes, using once, few, many, or a class for an expanded clone.

TRBJ2-5 - TRBV5-1 many TGCGCCAGCAGCTTACCGAACAGTGAGGCCGATGCCCAGTACTTC CASSLPNSEADAQYF
TRBJ1-1 - TRBV20-1 - TGCAGTGCTACCCTCCGGGGCCACCTCGGAACTGAAGCTTTCTTT CSATLRGHLGTEAFF
TRBJ2-6 - TRBV3-1 few TGTGCCAGCAGACGCCACGATTCTGGGGCCAACGTCCTGACTTTC CASRRHDSGANVLTF
TRBJ2-7 - TRBV5-5 - TGTGCCAGCAGCTCCCAGGGAGTTTACTACGAGCAGTACTTC CASSSQGVYYEQYF
TRBJ2-5 TRBD1 TRBV7-6 - TGTGCCAGTGGCAGGGGGAAAGAGACCCAGTACTTC CASGRGKETQYF
TRBJ2-2 TRBD2 TRBV29-1 few TGCAGCGGACTAGCGGTGAACACCGGGGAGCTGTTTTTT CSGLAVNTGELFF
TRBJ2-1 TRBD2 TRBV9 - TGTGCCAGCAGCGACGCCGGGACTAGCGGGGGGACGAATGAGCAGTTCTTC CASSDAGTSGGTNEQFF
TRBJ2-1 TRBD2 TRBV7-6 few TGTGCCAGCAGCTTACAGGCCGGGACTAGCGGGGGTGTGCAGTTCTTC CASSLQAGTSGGVQFF
TRBJ2-7 - TRBV7-9 few TGTGCCAGCAGCTCCACCTCTGGGGCAGGCGCCTACGAGCAGTACTTC CASSSTSGAGAYEQYF
TRBJ1-4 TRBD1 TRBV4-2 few TGTGCCAGCAGCCAAGCCCTCAGGGGGCTCTCGATACTGTTTTTT CASSQALRGLSILFF
TRBJ2-5 - TRBV11-3 few TGTGCCAGCAGACTGCCCAGGGGCGGAGGACAAGAGACCCAGTACTTC CASRLPRGGGQETQYF
TRBJ2-5 TRBD2 TRBV4-1 - TGCGCCAGCAGCCAAGATCCCCTACTAGCGGGGTCGGAGACCCAGTACTTC CASSQDPLLAGSETQYF
TRBJ2-5 - TRBV7-9 - TGTGCCAGCAGCTTAGAGGGTGACAGGAGAGAGACCCAGTACTTC CASSLEGDRRETQYF
TRBJ1-1 - TRBV3-1 - TGTGCCAGCAGCCAAGATCTGGTCAGCCTGAACACTGAAGCTTTCTTT CASSQDLVSLNTEAFF
TRBJ2-5 - TRBV24-1 many TGTGCCACCAGTGATTTTTATATTCGGGATTCTGGGTTACGGGAGACCCAGTACTTC CATSDFYIRDSGLRETQYF
TRBJ2-3 TRBD1 TRBV6-5 few TGTGCCAGCAGTGCTACAGGGGGCACAGATACGCAGTATTTT CASSATGGTDTQYF
TRBJ1-1 - TRBV9 few TGTGCCAGCAGCGGAGGACTGTTGAACACTGAAGCTTTCTTT CASSGGLLNTEAFF